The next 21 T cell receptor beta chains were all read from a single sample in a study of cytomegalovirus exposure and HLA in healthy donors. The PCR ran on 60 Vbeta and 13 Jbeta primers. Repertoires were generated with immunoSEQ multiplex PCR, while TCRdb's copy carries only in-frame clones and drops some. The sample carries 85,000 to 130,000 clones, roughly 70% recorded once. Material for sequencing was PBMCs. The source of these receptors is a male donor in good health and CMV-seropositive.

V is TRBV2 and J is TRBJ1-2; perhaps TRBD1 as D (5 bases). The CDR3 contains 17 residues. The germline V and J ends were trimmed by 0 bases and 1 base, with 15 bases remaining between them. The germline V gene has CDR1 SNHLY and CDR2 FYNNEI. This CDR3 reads CASSEALRQLYNYGYTF. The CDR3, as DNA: TGTGCCAGCAGTGAAGCGCTTCGACAGCTTTATAACTATGGCTACACCTTC. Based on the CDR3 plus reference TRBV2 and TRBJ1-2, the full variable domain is EPEVTQTPSHQVTQMGQEVILRCVPISNHLYFYWYRQILGQKVEFLVSFYNNEISEKSEIFDDQFSVERPDGSNFTLKIRSTKLEDSAMYFCASSEALRQLYNYGYTFGSGTRLTVV.

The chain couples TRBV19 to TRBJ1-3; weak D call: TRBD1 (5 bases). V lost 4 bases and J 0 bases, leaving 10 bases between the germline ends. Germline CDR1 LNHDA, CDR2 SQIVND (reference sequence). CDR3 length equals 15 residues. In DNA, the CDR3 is TGTGCCAGTAGTAGAGACAGAAGCTCTGGAAACACCATATATTTT. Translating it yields CASSRDRSSGNTIYF.

The CDR3 loop reads CASDPRGKETQYF. CDR3 nucleotides: TGTGCCAGCGACCCCCGAGGAAAAGAGACCCAGTACTTC. This chain joins TRBV5-8 and TRBJ2-5, with no clear D. V lost 7 bases, J lost 3 bases, and 13 bases lay in between. Germline V gives CDR1 SGHTS, CDR2 YDEGEE. This CDR3 contains 13 residues. Combining the CDR3 with reference TRBV5-8 and TRBJ2-5 gives the whole variable domain EAGVTQSPTHLIKTRGQQATLRCSPISGHTSVYWYQQALGLGLQFLLWYDEGEERNRGNFPPRFSGRQFPNYSSELNVNALELEDSALYLCASDPRGKETQYFGPGTRLLVL.

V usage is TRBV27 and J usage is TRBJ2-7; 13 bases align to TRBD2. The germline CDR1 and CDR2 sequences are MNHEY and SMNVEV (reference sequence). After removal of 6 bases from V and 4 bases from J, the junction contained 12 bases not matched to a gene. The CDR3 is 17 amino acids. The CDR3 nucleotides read TGTGCCAGCAGCCTAGGACTAGCGGGAGCATCTAGGTACGAGCAGTACTTC. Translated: CASSLGLAGASRYEQYF.

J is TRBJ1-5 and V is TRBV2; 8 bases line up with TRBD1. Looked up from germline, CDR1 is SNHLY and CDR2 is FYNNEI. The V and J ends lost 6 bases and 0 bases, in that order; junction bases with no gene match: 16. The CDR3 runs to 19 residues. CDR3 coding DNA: TGTGCCAGCAGCAACTCCAGGGACAGGTGGTACCTTAGCAATCAGCCCCAGCATTTT. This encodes CASSNSRDRWYLSNQPQHF.

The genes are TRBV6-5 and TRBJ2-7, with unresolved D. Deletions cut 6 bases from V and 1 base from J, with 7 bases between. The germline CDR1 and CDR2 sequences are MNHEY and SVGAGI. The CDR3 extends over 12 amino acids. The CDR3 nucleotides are TGTGCCAGCAGGGGCAGATCCTACGAGCAGTACTTC. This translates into CASRGRSYEQYF.

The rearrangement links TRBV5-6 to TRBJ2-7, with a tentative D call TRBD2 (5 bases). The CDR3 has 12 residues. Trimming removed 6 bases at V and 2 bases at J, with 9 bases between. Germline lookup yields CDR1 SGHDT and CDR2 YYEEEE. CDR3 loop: CASTGGAYEQYF. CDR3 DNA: TGTGCCAGCACAGGAGGTGCCTACGAGCAGTACTTC.

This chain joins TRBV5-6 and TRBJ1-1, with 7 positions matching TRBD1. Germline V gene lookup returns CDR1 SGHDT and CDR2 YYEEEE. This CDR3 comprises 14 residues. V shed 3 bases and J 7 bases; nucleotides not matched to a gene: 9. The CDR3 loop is CASSYYSRQGEAFF. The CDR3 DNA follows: TGTGCCAGCAGCTATTACTCACGACAGGGTGAAGCTTTCTTT.

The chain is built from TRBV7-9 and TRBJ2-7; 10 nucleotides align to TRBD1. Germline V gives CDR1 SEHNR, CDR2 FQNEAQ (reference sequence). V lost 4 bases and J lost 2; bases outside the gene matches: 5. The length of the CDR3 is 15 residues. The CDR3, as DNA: TGTGCCAGCAGCTCGGGTGGGACAGGGGCCTACGAGCAGTACTTC. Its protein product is CASSSGGTGAYEQYF.

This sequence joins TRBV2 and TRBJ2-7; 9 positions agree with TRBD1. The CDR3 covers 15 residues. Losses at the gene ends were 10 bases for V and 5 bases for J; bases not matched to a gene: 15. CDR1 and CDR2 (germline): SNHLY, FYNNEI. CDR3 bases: TGTGCCACACAGCGTACGGGACAGGGTAATAACGAGCAGTACTTC. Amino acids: CATQRTGQGNNEQYF.

CDR3 residues: CASSEGTGRYGYTF. The CDR3 coding sequence is TGTGCCAGCAGTGAAGGAACAGGGCGGTATGGCTACACCTTC. This chain uses TRBV25-1 with TRBJ1-2, with D tentatively TRBD1 (6 bases). Germline V gives CDR1 MGHDK, CDR2 SYGVNS. V was trimmed by 2 bases and J by 5 bases, leaving 12 bases between them. CDR3 size: 14 residues.

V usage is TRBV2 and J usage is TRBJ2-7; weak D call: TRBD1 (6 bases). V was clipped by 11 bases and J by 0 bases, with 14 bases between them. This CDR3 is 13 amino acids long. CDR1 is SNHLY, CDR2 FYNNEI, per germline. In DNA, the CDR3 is TGTGCCGGTAGGACGGACAGCTCCTACGAGCAGTACTTC. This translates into CAGRTDSSYEQYF.

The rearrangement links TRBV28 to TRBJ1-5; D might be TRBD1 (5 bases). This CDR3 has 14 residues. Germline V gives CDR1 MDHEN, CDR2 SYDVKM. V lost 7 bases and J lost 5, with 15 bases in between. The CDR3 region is CASTSGGYYQPQHF. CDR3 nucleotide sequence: TGTGCCAGCACCTCGGGGGGGTATTATCAGCCCCAGCATTTT.

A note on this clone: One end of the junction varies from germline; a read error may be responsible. CDR3 region: CAAMGRNYGYPF. The CDR3 DNA sequence: TGTGCCGCCATGGGGCGGAACTATGGCTACCCCTTC. The V and J genes are TRBV30 and TRBJ1-2, with D possibly TRBD1 on 5 matching bases. Germline values: CDR1 GTSNPN, CDR2 SVGIG (reference sequence). The length of the CDR3 is 12 residues. Combining the CDR3 with reference TRBV30 and TRBJ1-2 gives the whole variable domain SQTIHQWPATLVQPVGSPLSLECTVEGTSNPNLYWYRQAAGRGLQLLFYSVGIGQISSEVPQNLSASRPQDRQFILSSKKLLLSDSGFYLCAAMGRNYGYPFGSGTRLTVV.

CDR3 sequence: CASSRSVSSGANVLTF. The CDR3 nucleotides are TGTGCCAGCAGTCGGTCGGTTTCCTCTGGGGCCAACGTCCTGACTTTC. V gene TRBV7-6 combines with J gene TRBJ2-6; the D is unclear. CDR1 and CDR2 from the germline V gene are SGHVS and FNYEAQ. This CDR3 spans 16 amino acids. V lost 6 bases to trimming and J lost 0 bases, with 12 bases between them.

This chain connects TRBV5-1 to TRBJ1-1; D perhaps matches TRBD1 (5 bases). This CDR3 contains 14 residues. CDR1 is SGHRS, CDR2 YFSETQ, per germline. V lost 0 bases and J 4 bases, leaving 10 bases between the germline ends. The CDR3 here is CASSLAGGGTEAFF. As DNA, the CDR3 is TGCGCCAGCAGCTTGGCCGGGGGGGGCACTGAAGCTTTCTTT.

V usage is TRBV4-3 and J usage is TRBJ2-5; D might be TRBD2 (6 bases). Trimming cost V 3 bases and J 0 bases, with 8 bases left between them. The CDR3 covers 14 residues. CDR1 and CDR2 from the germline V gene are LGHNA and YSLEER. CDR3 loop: CASSQRDDQETQYF. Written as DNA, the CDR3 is TGCGCCAGCAGCCAGCGGGACGACCAAGAGACCCAGTACTTC.

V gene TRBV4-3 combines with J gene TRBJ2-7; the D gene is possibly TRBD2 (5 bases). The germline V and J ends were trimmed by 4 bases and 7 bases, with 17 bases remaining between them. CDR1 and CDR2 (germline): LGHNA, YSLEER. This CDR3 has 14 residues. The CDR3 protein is CASSRGQATGEQYF. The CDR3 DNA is TGCGCCAGCAGCCGCGGCCAGGCGACGGGAGAGCAGTACTTC.

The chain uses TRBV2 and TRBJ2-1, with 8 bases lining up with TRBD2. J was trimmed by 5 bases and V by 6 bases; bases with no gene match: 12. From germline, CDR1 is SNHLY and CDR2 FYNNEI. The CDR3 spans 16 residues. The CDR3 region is CASSSAWTSRDNEQFF. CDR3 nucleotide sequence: TGTGCCAGCAGCAGCGCCTGGACTAGCAGAGACAATGAGCAGTTCTTC. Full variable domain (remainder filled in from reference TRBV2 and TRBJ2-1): EPEVTQTPSHQVTQMGQEVILRCVPISNHLYFYWYRQILGQKVEFLVSFYNNEISEKSEIFDDQFSVERPDGSNFTLKIRSTKLEDSAMYFCASSSAWTSRDNEQFFGPGTRLTVL.

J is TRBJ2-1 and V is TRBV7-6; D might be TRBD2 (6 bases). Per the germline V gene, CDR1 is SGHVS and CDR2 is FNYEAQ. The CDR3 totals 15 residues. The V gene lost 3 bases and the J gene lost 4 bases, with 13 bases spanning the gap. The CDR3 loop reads CASSFMGSGYNEQFF. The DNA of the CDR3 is TGTGCCAGCAGCTTCATGGGTAGCGGTTACAATGAGCAGTTCTTC.

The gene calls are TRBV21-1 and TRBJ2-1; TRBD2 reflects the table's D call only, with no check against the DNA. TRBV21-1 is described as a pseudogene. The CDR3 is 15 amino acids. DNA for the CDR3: TGTGCCAGCAGCAAAGCGCCTAGCCCAAACAATGAGCAGTTCTTC. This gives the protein CASSKAPSPNNEQFF.